Presented here are 13 T cell receptor beta chains from one specimen sequenced in a study of cytomegalovirus exposure and HLA in healthy donors. PCR amplification relied on 60 Vbeta primers (plus 13 Jbeta primers). Sequenced by immunoSEQ multiplex PCR; TCRdb stores in-frame clones only, minus some. Of 100,000 or so clones in the sample, more than 65% were seen once. Sequencing input: PBMCs. All receptors derive from a woman aged 18-29 years in good health and CMV-seropositive.

The V and J genes are TRBV5-4 and TRBJ2-7, with D perhaps TRBD2 (6 bases). Looked up from germline, CDR1 is SGHNT and CDR2 is YYREEE (reference sequence). CDR3 size: 15 residues. The V end was cut by 1 base, the J end by 2 bases, with 13 bases between. CDR3 nucleotides: TGTGCCAGCAGCTTGAGTCTAGCGCCTCCCTACGAGCAGTACTTC. Its translation: CASSLSLAPPYEQYF.

A few counts support this clone. The chain is built from TRBV4-1 and TRBJ2-1; 14 bases agree with TRBD2. Germline loops: CDR1 MGHRA, CDR2 YSYEKL. After removal of 0 bases from V and 10 bases from J, the junction contained 8 bases not matched to a gene. The CDR3 loop spans 17 amino acids. For the CDR3, the DNA is TGCGCCAGCAGCCAAGATACCGGGACTAGCGGGAGAACGGAGCAGTTCTTC. This gives the protein CASSQDTGTSGRTEQFF.

V is TRBV12-5 and J is TRBJ2-5; TRBD2 matches 16 bases. V was clipped by 7 bases and J by 2 bases; unmatched bases: 13. CDR1 and CDR2 (germline): LGHNT, FRNRAP. The CDR3 length is 19 residues. This CDR3 reads CASANRGLAGGPGQETQYF. The DNA for the CDR3 is TGTGCTAGTGCCAACCGGGGACTAGCGGGAGGGCCGGGACAAGAGACCCAGTACTTC.

The genes are TRBV6-5 and TRBJ2-5; D is possibly TRBD2 (6 bases). CDR1 and CDR2 (germline): MNHEY, SVGAGI. The CDR3 loop spans 14 amino acids. V lost 3 bases to trimming and J lost 4 bases, with 12 bases between them. The CDR3 sequence: CASSYLAAGETQYF. The CDR3 DNA follows: TGTGCCAGCAGTTATTTGGCAGCGGGAGAGACCCAGTACTTC.

The chain recombines TRBV11-2 with TRBJ2-1; D is perhaps TRBD1 (6 bases). The CDR3 extends over 13 amino acids. V was clipped by 5 bases and J by 5 bases, with 10 bases between them. The germline gives CDR1 SGHAT, CDR2 FQNNGV. The CDR3 spells CASSPRTDNEQFF. Written as DNA, the CDR3 is TGTGCCAGCAGCCCCAGGACAGACAATGAGCAGTTCTTC.

There are a few counts of this clone. The chain recombines TRBV14 with TRBJ2-5; 7 positions match TRBD2. The length of the CDR3 is 15 residues. The germline V gene encodes CDR1 SGHDN and CDR2 FVKESK. J lost 9 bases, V lost 1 base, and 11 bases had no gene match. CDR3 DNA sequence: TGTGCCAGCAGCCAAGGAGCTAGCGGATCCGTGGCCCAGTACTTC. The encoded protein is CASSQGASGSVAQYF.

This chain joins TRBV15 and TRBJ1-2; a possible D gene is TRBD1 (6 bases). Trimming removed 0 bases at V and 7 bases at J, with 12 bases between. The CDR3 loop spans 14 amino acids. From germline, CDR1 is LNHNV and CDR2 YYDKDF (reference sequence). This chain's CDR3 is CATSRDPQGSGYTF. The DNA of the CDR3 is TGTGCCACCAGCAGAGATCCACAGGGTTCTGGCTACACCTTC.

The gene calls are TRBV2 and TRBJ2-1, with TRBD2 identical over 14 bases. The germline V gene has CDR1 SNHLY and CDR2 FYNNEI. CDR3 size: 15 residues. V lost 9 bases and J lost 10; bases outside the gene matches: 11. The CDR3 region is CAREGLAGDPGEQFF. As DNA, the CDR3 is TGTGCCAGGGAGGGACTAGCGGGAGATCCGGGGGAGCAGTTCTTC.

The V gene is TRBV4-1, the J gene TRBJ2-2; D is perhaps TRBD2 (6 bases). Germline loops: CDR1 MGHRA, CDR2 YSYEKL. V gave up 0 bases and J gave up 4 bases, with 12 bases separating them. The CDR3 sequence is 16 residues long. CDR3 residues: CASSQEGGALTGELFF. CDR3 coding DNA: TGCGCCAGCAGCCAAGAAGGAGGGGCCCTCACCGGGGAGCTGTTTTTT.

This chain links TRBV5-1 with TRBJ2-1, with TRBD2 as a possible D gene (6 bases). The ends were cut back, 4 bases at V and 8 bases at J, with 19 bases in the middle. This CDR3 is built from 15 residues. CDR1 is SGHRS, CDR2 YFSETQ, per germline. For the CDR3, the DNA is TGCGCCAGCAGCCGATCCCAGGGAGGTGGAGATGAGCAGTTCTTC. Protein sequence: CASSRSQGGGDEQFF.

CDR3 loop: CASSQTSFPYEQYF. The CDR3 bases are TGTGCCAGCAGTCAGACTAGTTTCCCCTACGAGCAGTACTTC. V gene TRBV27 combines with J gene TRBJ2-7, with D maybe TRBD2 (6 bases). Trimming pared 5 bases from V and 2 bases from J, leaving 13 bases between. This CDR3 has 14 amino acids. CDR1 and CDR2 (germline): MNHEY, SMNVEV (reference sequence).

This CDR3 is CASSSLAGGSNTGELFF. The CDR3, as DNA: TGTGCCAGCAGCTCTTTAGCGGGAGGATCAAACACCGGGGAGCTGTTTTTT. V and J are TRBV5-4 and TRBJ2-2, with 10 nucleotides matching TRBD2. The length of the CDR3 is 17 residues. Trimming took 3 bases from V and 2 from J; bases not matched to a gene: 7. Germline V gene sequence: CDR1 SGHNT, CDR2 YYREEE (reference sequence).

This clone showed up just once. This chain connects TRBV7-8 to TRBJ1-6, with a weak D call TRBD1 (5 bases). The CDR3 runs 15 residues. The germline V gene encodes CDR1 SGHVS and CDR2 FQNEAQ. V lost 5 bases, J lost 10 bases, and 18 bases lay in between. The DNA for the CDR3 is TGTGCCAGCAGCACGTCCGGGACTACGAACTCACCCCTCCACTTT. The encoded protein is CASSTSGTTNSPLHF.